This record concerns one TCR beta chain sequence. In the original workflow: Counts of nucleated cells, estimated from reference gene primer amplification, were obtained. Assay used: immunoSEQ multiplex PCR; TCRdb lists only in-frame clones, some missing. The V and J calls and clone size are taken from that table; D and trimming were inferred from the DNA. The sample contains about 220,000 clones, approximately 80% of which appear only once. The data are from a study of blood T cell repertoires in COVID-19. In the study overall: Specimens from acute and convalescent COVID-19 originated in the United States, Italy and Spain. The cDNA or gDNA used as material had been derived from T cells, B-cell-depleted T cells, or PBMCs.

Germline assignment: CDR1 LNHDA and CDR2 SQIVND (reference sequence). CDR3 length: 15 residues. The junction had 10 bases not matched to a gene; V was cut back by 3 bases and J by 11 bases. This sequence was found in a human donor in a cohort sampled during active COVID-19. The chain employs TRBV19 and TRBJ2-6, with TRBD1 matching over 7 bases. The sample consisted of peripheral blood. The DNA of the CDR3 is TGTGCCAGTAGTATCCGAAGGACAGGTCCAGACGTCCTGACTTTC. Protein product: CASSIRRTGPDVLTF.